The 26 T cell receptor beta chains presented below share a single source sample, sequenced in a study of shared clonotypes between healthy human individuals. Repertoires were generated with immunoSEQ multiplex PCR, while TCRdb's copy carries only in-frame clones and drops some. The sample lists 1.4 million to 1.5 million clones; roughly 95% were seen once. Sequenced sample: naive CD4+ T cells sorted from blood. The subset was: CD45RA+ positively selected. Receptors originate from a man under 40 in good health.

The rearrangement joins TRBV7-2 to TRBJ2-5; no definite D call. The V end lost 3 bases, the J end lost 5 bases, and 13 bases lay between the germline ends. Germline values: CDR1 SGHTA, CDR2 FQGNSA. The CDR3 is 14 amino acids. The CDR3 spells CASSFSRVGETQYF. The DNA of the CDR3 is TGTGCCAGCAGCTTCTCCCGGGTAGGCGAGACCCAGTACTTC. Full variable domain (remainder filled in from reference TRBV7-2 and TRBJ2-5): GAGVSQSPSNKVTEKGKDVELRCDPISGHTALYWYRQSLGQGLEFLIYFQGNSAPDKSGLPSDRFSAERTGGSVSTLTIQRTQQEDSAVYLCASSFSRVGETQYFGPGTRLLVL.

This clone was observed once. The V and J genes are TRBV7-2 and TRBJ2-3; D gene ambiguous. The V end was cut by 5 bases, the J end by 0 bases, with 12 bases between. The germline V gene encodes CDR1 SGHTA and CDR2 FQGNSA. The CDR3 totals 15 residues. CDR3 region: CASSKDWYSTDTQYF. The CDR3, as DNA: TGTGCCAGCAGCAAAGACTGGTACAGCACAGATACGCAGTATTTT.

In its sample, this clone was seen once. This chain links TRBV14 with TRBJ2-7; D is ambiguous. The germline V gene encodes CDR1 SGHDN and CDR2 FVKESK. The length of the CDR3 is 14 residues. V lost 4 bases, J lost 7 bases, and 17 bases lay in between. The CDR3 DNA is TGTGCCAGCAGCCGCTCATCTACTCTGGGGGAGCAGTACTTC. Residues: CASSRSSTLGEQYF.

This sequence joins TRBV7-2 and TRBJ2-1; 8 bases align to TRBD2. The V and J ends lost 7 bases and 6 bases, in that order; junction bases with no gene match: 14. Germline loops: CDR1 SGHTA, CDR2 FQGNSA. The CDR3 runs to 16 residues. The CDR3 sequence: CASTTSGTRPFNEQFF. The CDR3 bases are TGTGCCAGCACCACCTCCGGGACTAGGCCCTTCAATGAGCAGTTCTTC.

The chain joins TRBV10-3 to TRBJ2-1; 8 nucleotides align to TRBD1. V trimming: 3 bases; J trimming: 3 bases; junction bases outside the gene matches: 4. Germline values: CDR1 ENHRY, CDR2 SYGVKD. The CDR3 extends over 15 amino acids. Written as DNA, the CDR3 is TGTGCCATCAGTGAAGGGGACAGGCACTACAATGAGCAGTTCTTC. Residues: CAISEGDRHYNEQFF.

V gene TRBV28 combines with J gene TRBJ2-7; TRBD2 matches at 11 bases. Germline CDR1 reads MDHEN; CDR2 reads SYDVKM. This CDR3 has 13 amino acids. The J segment lost 3 bases and the V segment lost 6 bases, leaving 1 base of the junction unmatched. In nucleotides, the CDR3 is TGTGCCAGCAGGACTAGCGGGGTCTACGAGCAGTACTTC. Its translation is CASRTSGVYEQYF.

The V gene is TRBV4-3, the J gene TRBJ1-5; TRBD1 is a possible D gene (6 bases). V was clipped by 3 bases and J by 5 bases, with 14 bases between them. Germline CDR1 and CDR2: LGHNA and YSLEER. The CDR3 sequence is 15 residues long. CDR3 sequence reads: CASSQIMGGDQPQHF. CDR3 nucleotides: TGCGCCAGCAGCCAGATAATGGGGGGCGATCAGCCCCAGCATTTT.

About this clone itself: This same CDR3 is encoded by further DNA sequences in the sample. This sequence joins TRBV2 and TRBJ2-5; unclear D gene. The germline V gene encodes CDR1 SNHLY and CDR2 FYNNEI. V lost 1 base and J 2 bases, leaving 5 bases between the germline ends. The CDR3 spans 13 residues. Written as DNA, the CDR3 is TGTGCCAGCAGTGAAGGTCTGCAAGAGACCCAGTACTTC. Its translation is CASSEGLQETQYF.

This CDR3 reads CAWTRRRDDYEQYF. CDR3 coding DNA: TGTGCCTGGACTAGACGGCGGGACGACTACGAGCAGTACTTC. The gene calls are TRBV30 and TRBJ2-7; weak D call: TRBD2 (6 bases). Trimming shortened V by 4 bases and J by 3 bases, and 16 bases separated the two germline ends. Germline CDR1 and CDR2: GTSNPN and SVGIG (reference sequence). The CDR3 loop spans 14 amino acids. Full variable domain (outside the CDR3, taken from reference TRBV30 and TRBJ2-7): SQTIHQWPATLVQPVGSPLSLECTVEGTSNPNLYWYRQAAGRGLQLLFYSVGIGQISSEVPQNLSASRPQDRQFILSSKKLLLSDSGFYLCAWTRRRDDYEQYFGPGTRLTVT.

V usage is TRBV13 and J usage is TRBJ1-2; D possibly corresponds to TRBD1 (5 bases). V was cut by 0 bases and J by 8 bases, with 19 bases left in between. The CDR3 contains 16 residues. CDR1 and CDR2 from the germline V gene are PRHDT and FYEKMQ (reference sequence). The CDR3 here is CASSLGFIREDRGYTF. The CDR3 nucleotides are TGTGCCAGCAGCTTAGGCTTCATCAGGGAGGATAGAGGCTACACCTTC.

As regards this clone: Other nucleotide sequences in the sample specify the same CDR3. This sequence joins TRBV11-2 and TRBJ2-1; 11 positions agree with TRBD2. Germline CDR1 is SGHAT and CDR2 is FQNNGV. V was clipped by 3 bases and J by 8 bases; unmatched bases: 9. This CDR3 is built from 16 residues. The CDR3 protein is CASSFLTSGSLDEQFF. CDR3 nucleotides: TGTGCCAGCAGCTTCCTTACTAGCGGGAGTTTGGATGAGCAGTTCTTC.

Notes on this clone: One end of the junction fails to match germline, which may point to a read error. The chain couples TRBV5-5 to TRBJ2-1; TRBD2 agrees at 9 bases. The CDR3 has 14 residues. Per the germline V gene, CDR1 is SGHKS and CDR2 is YYEKEE (reference sequence). The CDR3 nucleotides are TGTGCCAGCAGCTTGACTAGCGGGTACAGTGAGCAGTTCTTC. This translates into CASSLTSGYSEQFF. The full variable domain, rest sourced from reference TRBV5-5 and TRBJ2-1, is DAGVTQSPTHLIKTRGQQVTLRCSPISGHKSVSWYQQVLGQGPQFIFQYYEKEERGRGNFPDRFSARQFPNYSSELNVNALLLGDSALYLCASSLTSGYSEQFFGPGTRLTVL.

The genes are TRBV7-3 and TRBJ2-5, with D perhaps matching TRBD1 (6 bases). The CDR3 contains 14 residues. Germline-derived CDR1 and CDR2 are SGHTA and FQGTGA. V shed 5 bases and J shed 4 bases, with 14 bases lying between them. CDR3 loop: CASSLGTRPETQYF. CDR3 nucleotides: TGTGCCAGCAGCCTCGGGACAAGGCCAGAGACCCAGTACTTC.

V is TRBV29-1 and J is TRBJ1-1; no clear D. Germline CDR1 SQVTM, CDR2 ANQGSEA. CDR3 length: 10 amino acids. V lost 3 bases and J 10 bases, leaving 9 bases between the germline ends. CDR3 amino acids: CSVDAGGAFF. CDR3 bases: TGCAGCGTTGACGCGGGTGGAGCTTTCTTT.

This rearrangement joins TRBV6-1 to TRBJ1-4, with 7 bases fitting TRBD1. Per the germline V gene, CDR1 is MNHNS and CDR2 is SASEGT. The CDR3 runs 15 residues. The trim removed 6 bases at V and 3 bases at J, leaving 7 bases unmatched. The CDR3 spells CASSPTGVPNEKLFF. CDR3 DNA: TGTGCCAGCAGCCCCACAGGGGTGCCTAATGAAAAACTGTTTTTT.

The gene calls are TRBV28 and TRBJ2-1, with TRBD2 matching over 7 bases. This CDR3 contains 15 residues. The germline gives CDR1 MDHEN, CDR2 SYDVKM. V was clipped by 6 bases and J by 10 bases; unmatched bases: 15. The CDR3 spells CASSPPKAGSGEQFF. DNA of the CDR3: TGTGCCAGCAGCCCTCCGAAAGCGGGATCAGGGGAGCAGTTCTTC.

This chain uses TRBV9 with TRBJ2-7; the match to TRBD2 covers 10 bases. This CDR3 is 14 amino acids long. With V trimmed by 4 bases and J by 4 bases, 5 bases remained unmatched. Germline V gene sequence: CDR1 SGDLS, CDR2 YYNGEE. CDR3 amino acids: CASSPLAGGYEQYF. In nucleotides, the CDR3 is TGTGCCAGCAGCCCCTTAGCGGGAGGATACGAGCAGTACTTC.

The chain uses TRBV10-1 and TRBJ1-1; D unclear. V shed 4 bases and J shed 1 base, with 7 bases lying between them. In germline, CDR1 is WNHNN, CDR2 SYGVQD (reference sequence). This CDR3 spans 13 amino acids. The CDR3 loop is CASSVGKNTEAFF. The CDR3 coding sequence is TGCGCCAGCAGTGTGGGGAAGAACACTGAAGCTTTCTTT.

The CDR3 region is CASSAERGQPAYGYTF. The CDR3 DNA reads as TGTGCCAGCAGCGCCGAGAGGGGACAGCCAGCCTATGGCTACACCTTC. The chain joins TRBV9 to TRBJ1-2; 7 bases are a match to TRBD1. Germline V gene sequence: CDR1 SGDLS, CDR2 YYNGEE. This CDR3 is built from 16 residues. Trimming removed 3 bases from V and 4 bases from J; junction bases left unmatched: 12.

The chain couples TRBV27 to TRBJ2-6; no definite D call. This CDR3 contains 17 residues. Between the trimmed V and J ends, which lost 4 bases and 0 bases, there was a span of 13 bases. The V gene's germline CDR1 is MNHEY and CDR2 SMNVEV (reference sequence). As DNA, the CDR3 is TGTGCCAGCAGTTCCCAGACGGTTAACTCTGGGGCCAACGTCCTGACTTTC. Translation: CASSSQTVNSGANVLTF.

DNA of the CDR3: TGTGCCAGCAGCTCCCTGCCCTATGGCTACACCTTC. Residues: CASSSLPYGYTF. This chain links TRBV5-5 with TRBJ1-2; D remains ambiguous. The V gene lost 3 bases and the J gene lost 4 bases, with 7 bases spanning the gap. CDR3 length: 12 residues. From germline, CDR1 is SGHKS and CDR2 YYEKEE (reference sequence).

The CDR3, as DNA: TGCAGCGTTGAGGGACAGGGGCAAGCTTTCTTT. It is translated as CSVEGQGQAFF. The chain has TRBV29-1 and TRBJ1-1, with 10 bases aligning to TRBD1. After removal of 3 bases from V and 9 bases from J, the junction contained 1 base not matched to a gene. The CDR3 has 11 amino acids. The V gene's germline CDR1 is SQVTM and CDR2 ANQGSEA.

The chain recombines TRBV7-3 with TRBJ2-1; D is perhaps TRBD1 or TRBD2 (6 bases each). Trimming took 1 base from V and 5 from J, leaving 12 bases between them. The length of the CDR3 is 15 residues. Germline lookup yields CDR1 SGHTA and CDR2 FQGTGA. The CDR3 here is CASSLRTGADNEQFF. The CDR3 DNA reads TGTGCCAGCAGCTTAAGAACGGGGGCCGACAATGAGCAGTTCTTC. The entire variable domain, with the rest obtained from reference TRBV7-3 and TRBJ2-1, is as follows: GAGVSQTPSNKVTEKGKYVELRCDPISGHTALYWYRQSLGQGPEFLIYFQGTGAADDSGLPNDRFFAVRPEGSVSTLKIQRTERGDSAVYLCASSLRTGADNEQFFGPGTRLTVL.

The chain joins TRBV2 to TRBJ2-3; 9 nucleotides line up with TRBD2. This CDR3 has 14 amino acids. J lost 5 bases, V lost 10 bases, and 10 bases had no gene match. Germline values: CDR1 SNHLY, CDR2 FYNNEI. CDR3 protein: CATEGTSGLDTQYF. Written as DNA, the CDR3 is TGTGCCACCGAGGGAACTAGCGGGCTAGATACGCAGTATTTT.

As to this clone: This sample also contains other DNA sequences that code for the same CDR3. This chain joins TRBV13 and TRBJ2-7; D is unclear. Per germline, CDR1 PRHDT and CDR2 FYEKMQ (reference sequence). The ends were cut back, 2 bases at V and 1 base at J, with 0 bases in the middle. CDR3 size: 11 residues. The CDR3 bases are TGTGCCAGCAGCTTATCCTACGAGCAGTACTTC. Its translation is CASSLSYEQYF.

The chain has TRBV19 and TRBJ1-5, with 11 bases lining up with TRBD1. Germline V gives CDR1 LNHDA, CDR2 SQIVND (reference sequence). The CDR3 is made up of 14 amino acids. V lost 11 bases and J lost 4; bases outside the gene matches: 7. Here the CDR3 DNA reads TGTGCCGCCAGGGGACAGGGGGAAAATCAGCCCCAGCATTTT. Protein sequence: CAARGQGENQPQHF.